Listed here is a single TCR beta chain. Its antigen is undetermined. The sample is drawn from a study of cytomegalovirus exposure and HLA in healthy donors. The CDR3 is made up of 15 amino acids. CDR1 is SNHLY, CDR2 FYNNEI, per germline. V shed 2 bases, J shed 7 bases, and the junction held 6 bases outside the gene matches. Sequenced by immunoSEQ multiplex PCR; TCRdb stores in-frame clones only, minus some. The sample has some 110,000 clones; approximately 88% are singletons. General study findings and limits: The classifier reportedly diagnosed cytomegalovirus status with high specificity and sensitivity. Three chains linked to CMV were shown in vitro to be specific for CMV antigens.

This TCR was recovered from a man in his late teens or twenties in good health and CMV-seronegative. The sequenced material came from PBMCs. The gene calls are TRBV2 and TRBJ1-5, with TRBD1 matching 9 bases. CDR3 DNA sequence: TGTGCCAGCAGTGAACGGACAGGGGTTTCACAGCCCCAGCATTTT. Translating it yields CASSERTGVSQPQHF. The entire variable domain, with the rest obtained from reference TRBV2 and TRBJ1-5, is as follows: EPEVTQTPSHQVTQMGQEVILRCVPISNHLYFYWYRQILGQKVEFLVSFYNNEISEKSEIFDDQFSVERPDGSNFTLKIRSTKLEDSAMYFCASSERTGVSQPQHFGDGTRLSIL.